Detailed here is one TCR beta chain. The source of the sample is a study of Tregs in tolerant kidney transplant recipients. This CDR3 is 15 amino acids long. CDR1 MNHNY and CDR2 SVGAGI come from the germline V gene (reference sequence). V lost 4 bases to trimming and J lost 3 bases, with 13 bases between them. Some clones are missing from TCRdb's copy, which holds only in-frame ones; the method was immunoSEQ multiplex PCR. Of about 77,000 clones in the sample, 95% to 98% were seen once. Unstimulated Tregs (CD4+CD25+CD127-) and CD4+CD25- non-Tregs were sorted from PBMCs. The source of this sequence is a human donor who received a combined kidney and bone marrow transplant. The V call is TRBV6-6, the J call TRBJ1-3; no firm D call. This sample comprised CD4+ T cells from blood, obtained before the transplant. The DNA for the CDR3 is TGTGCCAGCAGTTCTTATACAGTCATTGGAAACACCATATATTTT. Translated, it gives CASSSYTVIGNTIYF.